Following are 30 T cell receptor beta chains from one sample sequenced in a study of T cell responses to AZD1222 COVID-19 vaccine. Measured with immunoSEQ multiplex PCR; TCRdb has only the in-frame clones, and not every one. This table holds under 200,000 clones, roughly 91% found once. The material sequenced was peripheral blood, taken 28 days after the second AZD1222 dose. These receptors were collected from an adult who received the AZD1222 COVID-19 vaccine.

The chain is built from TRBV19 and TRBJ2-1; perhaps TRBD2 as D (6 bases). Trimming took off 1 base at V and 2 bases at J, with 9 bases between the two ends. CDR1 is LNHDA and CDR2 is SQIVND in the germline V gene (reference sequence). The CDR3 runs to 15 residues. The CDR3, as DNA: TGTGCCAGTAGTATAGCGGGAGTCACCTACAATGAGCAGTTCTTC. Protein sequence: CASSIAGVTYNEQFF.

The V gene is TRBV7-9, the J gene TRBJ1-4; 9 bases are a match to TRBD1. The CDR3 is 14 residues long. The ends lost 5 bases at V and 5 bases at J; junction bases unmatched: 3. Germline V lookup: CDR1 SEHNR, CDR2 FQNEAQ (reference sequence). CDR3 sequence (DNA): TGTGCCAGCAGCACAGGACAGGGGAATGAAAAACTGTTTTTT. The encoded protein is CASSTGQGNEKLFF.

In this sample, this clone turned up a few times. The genes are TRBV19 and TRBJ2-7, with D possibly being TRBD1 or TRBD2 (6 bases each). CDR3 length equals 11 residues. Germline V CDR1 and CDR2: LNHDA, SQIVND (reference sequence). V shed 8 bases and J shed 3 bases, with 8 bases lying between them. DNA for the CDR3: TGTGCCAGTGGGGGGCACTACGAGCAGTACTTC. It translates to CASGGHYEQYF.

The V gene is TRBV28, the J gene TRBJ2-3, with TRBD2 matching over 14 bases. The V and J ends lost 4 bases and 1 base, in that order; junction bases with no gene match: 7. The germline V gene has CDR1 MDHEN and CDR2 SYDVKM. The CDR3 contains 18 residues. The CDR3 spells CASSSGTSGSRRTDTQYF. CDR3 coding DNA: TGTGCCAGCAGTTCCGGGACTAGCGGGAGTCGTCGCACAGATACGCAGTATTTT. The full variable domain, its missing parts supplied by reference TRBV28 and TRBJ2-3, is DVKVTQSSRYLVKRTGEKVFLECVQDMDHENMFWYRQDPGLGLRLIYFSYDVKMKEKGDIPEGYSVSREKKERFSLILESASTNQTSMYLCASSSGTSGSRRTDTQYFGPGTRLTVL.

The chain links TRBV10-3 to TRBJ2-3; 10 bases line up with TRBD2. CDR3 length: 15 amino acids. Looked up from germline, CDR1 is ENHRY and CDR2 is SYGVKD. The V and J ends lost 3 bases and 3 bases, in that order; junction bases with no gene match: 3. Here the CDR3 reads CAISELLAGTDTQYF. The DNA of the CDR3 is TGTGCCATCAGTGAATTACTAGCGGGGACAGATACGCAGTATTTT.

This clone was recorded once. The V call is TRBV9, the J call TRBJ2-3; 14 positions match TRBD2. Trimming at V came to 4 bases and at J to 6 bases, leaving 7 bases not matched to a gene. There are 16 residues in the CDR3. The germline CDR1 and CDR2 sequences are SGDLS and YYNGEE. Written as DNA, the CDR3 is TGTGCCAGCAGCTCGGGACTAGCGGGAGTCTCGGATACGCAGTATTTT. This gives the protein CASSSGLAGVSDTQYF.

This clone has just one count. The CDR3 here is CSARVSLEQYF. The CDR3 DNA reads as TGCAGTGCTAGAGTCTCCCTCGAGCAGTACTTC. V and J are TRBV20-1 and TRBJ2-7; D not certain. Per the germline V gene, CDR1 is DFQATT and CDR2 is SNEGSKA (reference sequence). V lost 1 base and J lost 6, with 7 bases in between. The CDR3 consists of 11 residues.

The V and J genes are TRBV18 and TRBJ1-6; unclear D gene. Germline V gives CDR1 KGHSH, CDR2 LQKENI. This CDR3 has 15 residues. Trimming removed 0 bases from V and 6 bases from J, with 9 bases in between. CDR3 residues: CASSPPGRGNSPLHF. CDR3 bases: TGTGCCAGCTCACCACCCGGGCGGGGTAATTCACCCCTCCACTTT. Complete variable domain (other parts from reference TRBV18 and TRBJ1-6): NAGVMQNPRHLVRRRGQEARLRCSPMKGHSHVYWYRQLPEEGLKFMVYLQKENIIDESGMPKERFSAEFPKEGPSILRIQQVVRGDSAAYFCASSPPGRGNSPLHFGNGTRLTVT.

The gene calls are TRBV19 and TRBJ2-4; tentatively, D is TRBD1 (5 bases). The CDR3 is 13 amino acids. Trimming took 2 bases from V and 5 from J, leaving 7 bases between them. The V gene's germline CDR1 is LNHDA and CDR2 SQIVND (reference sequence). CDR3 region: CASSIQGQNIQYF. CDR3 DNA sequence: TGTGCCAGTAGTATACAGGGTCAAAACATTCAGTACTTC.

About this clone itself: Other nucleotide sequences from this sample produce the same CDR3. DNA for the CDR3: TGTGCCAGCAGCTTAGGGGGGAGAGGATACGAGCAGTACTTC. Amino acid sequence: CASSLGGRGYEQYF. The rearrangement uses TRBV7-2 and TRBJ2-7; tentatively, D is TRBD1 or TRBD2 (5 bases each). CDR3 length: 14 residues. Trimming removed 1 base at V and 4 bases at J, with 11 bases between. Germline V CDR1 and CDR2: SGHTA, FQGNSA.

The V call is TRBV7-3, the J call TRBJ2-7; D possibly corresponds to TRBD1 (5 bases). The CDR3 is 14 amino acids. Per the germline V gene, CDR1 is SGHTA and CDR2 is FQGTGA. The V gene lost 3 bases and the J gene lost 0 bases, with 9 bases spanning the gap. This CDR3 reads CASSFRGNSYEQYF. CDR3 nucleotide sequence: TGTGCCAGCAGCTTTAGGGGCAACTCCTACGAGCAGTACTTC.

This chain links TRBV25-1 with TRBJ2-2; the match to TRBD1 covers 8 bases. This CDR3 is 14 amino acids long. Per the germline V gene, CDR1 is MGHDK and CDR2 is SYGVNS. V was clipped by 4 bases and J by 7 bases; unmatched bases: 5. The CDR3, as DNA: TGTGCCAGCAGTGGACAGGGGTTTGTCGGGGAGCTGTTTTTT. Translated: CASSGQGFVGELFF.

The V call is TRBV5-6, the J call TRBJ2-2; 9 positions match TRBD1. The length of the CDR3 is 19 residues. Germline assignment: CDR1 SGHDT and CDR2 YYEEEE. The V gene end was trimmed by 0 bases and the J gene end by 0 bases; junction bases not matched to a gene: 9. The CDR3 nucleotides are TGTGCCAGCAGCTTGGCGGTATCTACAGGGGGCACGAACACCGGGGAGCTGTTTTTT. This codes for CASSLAVSTGGTNTGELFF. The full variable domain, in which reference TRBV5-6 and TRBJ2-2 provide the parts outside the CDR3, is DAGVTQSPTHLIKTRGQQVTLRCSPKSGHDTVSWYQQALGQGPQFIFQYYEEEERQRGNFPDRFSGHQFPNYSSELNVNALLLGDSALYLCASSLAVSTGGTNTGELFFGEGSRLTVL.

The chain combines TRBV19 with TRBJ2-5; 8 nucleotides agree with TRBD1. The CDR3 loop spans 14 amino acids. Trimming cost V 4 bases and J 5 bases; bases outside gene matches: 6. Germline values: CDR1 LNHDA, CDR2 SQIVND (reference sequence). The CDR3 bases are TGTGCCAGTAGTACGCAGGGGGCGGGGGAGACCCAGTACTTC. Translating gives CASSTQGAGETQYF.

This clone was detected once. This chain links TRBV19 with TRBJ2-1; tentatively, D is TRBD2 (6 bases). Germline V lookup: CDR1 LNHDA, CDR2 SQIVND (reference sequence). The germline V and J ends were trimmed by 10 bases and 5 bases, with 12 bases remaining between them. The CDR3 loop spans 12 amino acids. CDR3 nucleotide sequence: TGTGCCACCTTTGGGGGGAACAATGAGCAGTTCTTC. Protein sequence: CATFGGNNEQFF.

The table lists this clone with a few counts. The V gene is TRBV4-1, the J gene TRBJ1-5, with D tentatively TRBD1 (5 bases). The CDR3 length is 13 residues. Germline CDR1 is MGHRA and CDR2 is YSYEKL. V was pared by 0 bases and J by 16 bases, with 16 bases between. CDR3 in DNA: TGCGCCAGCAGCCAAGATCTGTCCAGGGCCCGACATTTT. It encodes CASSQDLSRARHF.

This clone has a handful of counts. V usage is TRBV25-1 and J usage is TRBJ2-3; D unclear. CDR1 is MGHDK, CDR2 SYGVNS, per germline. Trimming took off 2 bases at V and 7 bases at J, with 4 bases between the two ends. This CDR3 has 11 residues. CDR3 sequence (DNA): TGTGCCAGCAGTGAAGTCTATACGCAGTATTTT. It is translated as CASSEVYTQYF.

The rearrangement joins TRBV13 to TRBJ2-7, with 9 nucleotides matching TRBD1. CDR1 and CDR2 from the germline V gene are PRHDT and FYEKMQ (reference sequence). The ends lost 0 bases at V and 3 bases at J; junction bases unmatched: 3. The CDR3 covers 15 residues. The CDR3 reads CASSLGRTGVYEQYF. In DNA, the CDR3 is TGTGCCAGCAGCTTAGGCCGGACAGGGGTCTACGAGCAGTACTTC.

The CDR3 DNA follows: TGCGCCACCAGAAGCACAGAACGCACAGATACGCAGTATTTT. Translated, it gives CATRSTERTDTQYF. The chain uses TRBV4-3 and TRBJ2-3; D not certain. Trimming pared 10 bases from V and 1 base from J, leaving 15 bases between. Germline CDR1 and CDR2: LGHNA and YSLEER. The length of the CDR3 is 14 residues.

The chain carries TRBV28 and TRBJ2-7, with TRBD2 matching 14 bases. The CDR3 runs 15 residues. After removal of 6 bases from V and 3 bases from J, the junction contained 4 bases not matched to a gene. In germline, CDR1 is MDHEN, CDR2 SYDVKM. For the CDR3, the DNA is TGTGCCAGCAGATCGACTAGCGGGAGGGTCTACGAGCAGTACTTC. Amino acid sequence: CASRSTSGRVYEQYF.

The chain combines TRBV27 with TRBJ1-5; the D gene is possibly TRBD1 (6 bases). The CDR3 consists of 13 residues. V was clipped by 7 bases and J by 7 bases, with 14 bases between them. CDR1 is MNHEY and CDR2 is SMNVEV in the germline V gene (reference sequence). The DNA for the CDR3 is TGTGCCAGCAAGCGCGCAGGGGACCAGCCCCAGCATTTT. It specifies CASKRAGDQPQHF.

V is TRBV18 and J is TRBJ2-5; 10 bases are a match to TRBD2. V gave up 5 bases and J gave up 4 bases; unmatched junction bases: 1. The CDR3 is 13 amino acids. Germline values: CDR1 KGHSH, CDR2 LQKENI. The CDR3 here is CASSSGRGETQYF. As DNA, the CDR3 is TGTGCCAGCTCAAGCGGGAGGGGAGAGACCCAGTACTTC.

This clone appeared a single time. The V gene is TRBV4-2, the J gene TRBJ2-5; D may match TRBD1 or TRBD2 (6 bases each). There are 14 residues in the CDR3. V lost 0 bases to trimming and J lost 4 bases, with 9 bases between them. Germline V lookup: CDR1 LGHNA, CDR2 YNFKEQ. In nucleotides, the CDR3 is TGTGCCAGCAGCCAAGATGAGGGGGGAGAGACCCAGTACTTC. This sequence encodes CASSQDEGGETQYF.

The genes are TRBV6-2 or TRBV6-3 and TRBJ2-7, with 15 bases matching TRBD2. V gave up 4 bases and J gave up 10 bases; unmatched junction bases: 11. The CDR3 contains 16 residues. Germline CDR1 MNHEY, CDR2 SVGEGT. The CDR3 spells CASSLAGLAGGGNQYF. CDR3 coding DNA: TGTGCCAGCAGTTTAGCGGGACTAGCGGGAGGAGGTAATCAGTACTTC.

Concerning this clone itself: In the same sample, other DNA sequences code for this CDR3. The chain is built from TRBV30 and TRBJ1-4; D remains ambiguous. V gave up 0 bases and J gave up 5 bases, with 10 bases separating them. This CDR3 has 14 residues. The V gene's germline CDR1 is GTSNPN and CDR2 SVGIG (reference sequence). The CDR3 sequence: CAWSVGGSNEKLFF. CDR3 nucleotides: TGTGCCTGGAGTGTCGGAGGGTCCAATGAAAAACTGTTTTTT.

The V call is TRBV19, the J call TRBJ1-6; D is uncertain. Between the trimmed V and J ends, which lost 7 bases and 9 bases, there was a span of 13 bases. Germline V gives CDR1 LNHDA, CDR2 SQIVND (reference sequence). The CDR3 consists of 13 residues. The CDR3 loop reads CASNRVGSSPLHF. The CDR3 nucleotides read TGTGCCAGTAACAGAGTCGGGAGTTCACCCCTCCACTTT.

The V gene is TRBV18, the J gene TRBJ1-5; D perhaps matches TRBD1 (5 bases). V gave up 2 bases and J gave up 2 bases, with 10 bases separating them. Germline values: CDR1 KGHSH, CDR2 LQKENI. The CDR3 is 15 amino acids. CDR3 sequence reads: CASSPKGDGNQPQHF. In nucleotides, the CDR3 is TGTGCCAGCTCACCAAAAGGGGACGGCAATCAGCCCCAGCATTTT.

J is TRBJ2-4 and V is TRBV19, with D tentatively TRBD1 or TRBD2 (5 bases each). The CDR3 covers 15 residues. The germline V and J ends were trimmed by 8 bases and 4 bases, with 18 bases remaining between them. CDR1 and CDR2 (germline): LNHDA, SQIVND (reference sequence). CDR3: CASLQPRDGKNIQYF. The DNA of the CDR3 is TGTGCCAGTCTCCAACCCCGGGACGGAAAAAACATTCAGTACTTC.

For this clone: At one end the junction does not follow the germline gene, possibly because of a read error. CDR3 coding DNA: TGTGCCAGCATGCCCACGGGGGCCGGGGTGAACGCTGAAGCTTTCTTT. It encodes CASMPTGAGVNAEAFF. The V and J genes are TRBV27 and TRBJ1-1; perhaps TRBD1 as D (6 bases). The length of the CDR3 is 16 residues. Per the germline V gene, CDR1 is MNHEY and CDR2 is SMNVEV (reference sequence).

CDR3 protein: CASSLGQGRRTEAFF. CDR3 nucleotides: TGTGCCAGCAGCTTGGGACAGGGGAGAAGGACTGAAGCTTTCTTT. The V and J genes are TRBV5-4 and TRBJ1-1; the match to TRBD1 covers 8 bases. The junction had 6 bases not matched to a gene; V was cut back by 0 bases and J by 5 bases. The V gene's germline CDR1 is SGHNT and CDR2 YYREEE (reference sequence). The CDR3 totals 15 residues.